This T cell receptor (beta chain) was observed in a study of shared clonotypes between healthy human individuals. Terminally differentiated effector memory CD45RA+ cells were excluded by CCR7 positive selection of CD45RO-negative cells. V was clipped by 6 bases and J by 7 bases, with 15 bases between them. CDR1 and CDR2 from the germline V gene are MNHEY and SMNVEV (reference sequence). The CDR3 sequence is 14 residues long. The method was immunoSEQ multiplex PCR; TCRdb's version includes in-frame clones alone and lacks a portion of them. Here the sample spans some 2.1 million clones, around 96% being singletons.

The origin of this receptor is a young man in good health. The chain uses TRBV27 and TRBJ2-2, with D possibly being TRBD1 (7 bases). Sequenced input: naive CD8+ T cells sorted from blood. This CDR3 reads CASSQGGGHGELFF. The CDR3 nucleotides read TGTGCCAGCAGCCAAGGAGGGGGCCACGGGGAGCTGTTTTTT.